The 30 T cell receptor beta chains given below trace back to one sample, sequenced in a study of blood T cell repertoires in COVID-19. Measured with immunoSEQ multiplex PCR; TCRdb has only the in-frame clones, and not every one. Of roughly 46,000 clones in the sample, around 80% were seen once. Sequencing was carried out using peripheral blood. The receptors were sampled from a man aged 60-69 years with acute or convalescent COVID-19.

CDR3 region: CASSLDRGHRPLHF. The CDR3 DNA sequence: TGCGCCAGCAGCTTGGACAGGGGGCATCGGCCCCTCCACTTT. The chain joins TRBV5-1 to TRBJ1-6; 9 nucleotides match TRBD1. Germline trimming cut 0 bases from V and 13 bases from J; bases unmatched to any gene: 5. Germline loops: CDR1 SGHRS, CDR2 YFSETQ. The CDR3 sequence is 14 residues long.

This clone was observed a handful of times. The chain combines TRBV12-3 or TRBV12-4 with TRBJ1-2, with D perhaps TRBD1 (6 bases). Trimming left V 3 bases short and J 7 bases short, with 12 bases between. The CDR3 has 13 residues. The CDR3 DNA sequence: TGTGCCAGCAGTTTGTGGGACATTTCTGGCTACACCTTC. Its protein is CASSLWDISGYTF.

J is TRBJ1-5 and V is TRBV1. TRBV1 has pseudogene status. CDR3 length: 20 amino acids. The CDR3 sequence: CTSSQDYSIEANNSNQPQHF. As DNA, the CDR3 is TGCACCAGCAGCCAAGATTATTCTATCGAGGCTAATAATAGCAATCAGCCCCAGCATTTT.

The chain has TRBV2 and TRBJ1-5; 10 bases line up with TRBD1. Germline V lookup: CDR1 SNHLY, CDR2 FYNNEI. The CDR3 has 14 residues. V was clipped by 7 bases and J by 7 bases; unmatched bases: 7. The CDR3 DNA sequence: TGTGCCAGCACGAGACAGGGGGCCGGCCAGCCCCAGCATTTT. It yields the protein CASTRQGAGQPQHF. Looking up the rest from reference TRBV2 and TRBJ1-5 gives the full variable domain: EPEVTQTPSHQVTQMGQEVILRCVPISNHLYFYWYRQILGQKVEFLVSFYNNEISEKSEIFDDQFSVERPDGSNFTLKIRSTKLEDSAMYFCASTRQGAGQPQHFGDGTRLSIL.

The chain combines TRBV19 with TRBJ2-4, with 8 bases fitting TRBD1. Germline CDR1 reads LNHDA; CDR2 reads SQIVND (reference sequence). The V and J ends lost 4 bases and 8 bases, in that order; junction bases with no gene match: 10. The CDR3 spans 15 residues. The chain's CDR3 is CASSTRTGLGDIQYF. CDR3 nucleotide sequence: TGTGCCAGTAGTACTCGGACAGGGCTAGGGGACATTCAGTACTTC.

The DNA of the CDR3 is TGTGCCAGCAGTTTACCCCCCGGGGGGGAGCAGTACTTC. Translation gives CASSLPPGGEQYF. V gene TRBV12-3 or TRBV12-4 combines with J gene TRBJ2-7, with 7 positions matching TRBD2. The CDR3 length is 13 residues. V shed 2 bases and J 7 bases; nucleotides not matched to a gene: 5.

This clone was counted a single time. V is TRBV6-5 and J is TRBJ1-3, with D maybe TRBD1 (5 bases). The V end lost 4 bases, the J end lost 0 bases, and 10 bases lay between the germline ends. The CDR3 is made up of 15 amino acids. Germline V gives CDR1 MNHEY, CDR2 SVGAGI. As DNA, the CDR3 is TGTGCCAGCAGTTTGGACACAGACTCTGGAAACACCATATATTTT. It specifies CASSLDTDSGNTIYF.

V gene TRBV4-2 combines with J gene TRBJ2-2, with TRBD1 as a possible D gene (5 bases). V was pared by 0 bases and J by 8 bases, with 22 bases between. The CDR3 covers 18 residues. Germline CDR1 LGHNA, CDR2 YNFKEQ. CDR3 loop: CASSQEPSIPQAGGELFF. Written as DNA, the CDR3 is TGTGCCAGCAGCCAAGAACCGTCGATCCCACAGGCCGGTGGGGAGCTGTTTTTT.

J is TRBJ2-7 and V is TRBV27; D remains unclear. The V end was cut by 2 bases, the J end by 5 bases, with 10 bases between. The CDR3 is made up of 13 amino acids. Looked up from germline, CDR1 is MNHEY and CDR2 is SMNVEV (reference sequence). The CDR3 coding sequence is TGTGCCAGCAGTTTAGCCGGGTCCGACGAGCAGTACTTC. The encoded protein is CASSLAGSDEQYF.

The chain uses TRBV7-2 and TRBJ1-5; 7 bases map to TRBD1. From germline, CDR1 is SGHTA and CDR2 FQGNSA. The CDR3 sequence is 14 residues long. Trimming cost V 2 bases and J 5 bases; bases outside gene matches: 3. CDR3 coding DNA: TGTGCCAGCAGCTTATTAGGGGGCGATCAGCCCCAGCATTTT. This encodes CASSLLGGDQPQHF.

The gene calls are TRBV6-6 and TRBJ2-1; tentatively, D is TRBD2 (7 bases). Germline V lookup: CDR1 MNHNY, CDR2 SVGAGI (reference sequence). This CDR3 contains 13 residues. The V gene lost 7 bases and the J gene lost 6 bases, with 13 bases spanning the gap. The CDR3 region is CASTLRGANEQFF. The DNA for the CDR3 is TGTGCCAGCACCCTCCGGGGGGCCAATGAGCAGTTCTTC.

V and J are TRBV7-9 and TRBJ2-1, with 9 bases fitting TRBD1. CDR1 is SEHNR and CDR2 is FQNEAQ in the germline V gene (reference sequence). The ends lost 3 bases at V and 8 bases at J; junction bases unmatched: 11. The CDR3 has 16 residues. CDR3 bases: TGTGCCAGCAGCTTGGACAGGGGCGCGGGTTTCCATGAGCAGTTCTTC. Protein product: CASSLDRGAGFHEQFF.

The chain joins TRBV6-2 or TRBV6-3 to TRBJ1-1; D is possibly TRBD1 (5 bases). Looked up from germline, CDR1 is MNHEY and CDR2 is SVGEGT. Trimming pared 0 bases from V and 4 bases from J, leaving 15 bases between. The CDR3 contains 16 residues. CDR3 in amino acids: CASSYSFNTGATEAFF. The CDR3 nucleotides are TGTGCCAGCAGTTACTCGTTTAATACAGGAGCCACTGAAGCTTTCTTT.

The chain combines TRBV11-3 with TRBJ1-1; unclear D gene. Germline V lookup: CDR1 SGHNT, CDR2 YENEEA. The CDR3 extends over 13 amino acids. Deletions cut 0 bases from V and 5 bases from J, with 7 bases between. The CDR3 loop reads CASSLETGTEAFF. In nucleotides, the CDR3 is TGTGCCAGCAGCTTAGAAACGGGAACTGAAGCTTTCTTT. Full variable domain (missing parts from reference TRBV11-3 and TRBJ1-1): EAGVVQSPRYKIIEKKQPVAFWCNPISGHNTLYWYLQNLGQGPELLIRYENEEAVDDSQLPKDRFSAERLKGVDSTLKIQPAELGDSAVYLCASSLETGTEAFFGQGTRLTVV.

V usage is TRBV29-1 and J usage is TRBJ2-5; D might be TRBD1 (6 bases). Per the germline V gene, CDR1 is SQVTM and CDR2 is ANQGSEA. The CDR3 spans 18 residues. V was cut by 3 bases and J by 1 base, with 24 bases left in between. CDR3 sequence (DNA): TGCAGCGTTGACGGGACAAAGGACCCAAAGGGCCCCCAAGAGACCCAGTACTTC. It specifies CSVDGTKDPKGPQETQYF. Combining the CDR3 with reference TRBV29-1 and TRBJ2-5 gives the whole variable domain SAVISQKPSRDICQRGTSLTIQCQVDSQVTMMFWYRQQPGQSLTLIATANQGSEATYESGFVIDKFPISRPNLTFSTLTVSNMSPEDSSIYLCSVDGTKDPKGPQETQYFGPGTRLLVL.

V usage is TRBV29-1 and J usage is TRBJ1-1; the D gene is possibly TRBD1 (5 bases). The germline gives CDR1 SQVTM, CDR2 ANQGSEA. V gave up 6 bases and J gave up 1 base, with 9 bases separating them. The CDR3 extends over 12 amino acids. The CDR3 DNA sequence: TGCAGCGTGAAGACAGCGAACACTGAAGCTTTCTTT. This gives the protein CSVKTANTEAFF. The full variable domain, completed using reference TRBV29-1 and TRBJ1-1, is SAVISQKPSRDICQRGTSLTIQCQVDSQVTMMFWYRQQPGQSLTLIATANQGSEATYESGFVIDKFPISRPNLTFSTLTVSNMSPEDSSIYLCSVKTANTEAFFGQGTRLTVV.

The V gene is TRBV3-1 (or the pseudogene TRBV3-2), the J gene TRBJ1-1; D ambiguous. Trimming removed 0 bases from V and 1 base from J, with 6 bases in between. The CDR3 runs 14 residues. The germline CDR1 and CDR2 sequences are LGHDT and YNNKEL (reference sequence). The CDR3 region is CASSQDIQNTEAFF. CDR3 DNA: TGTGCCAGCAGCCAAGATATACAGAACACTGAAGCTTTCTTT.

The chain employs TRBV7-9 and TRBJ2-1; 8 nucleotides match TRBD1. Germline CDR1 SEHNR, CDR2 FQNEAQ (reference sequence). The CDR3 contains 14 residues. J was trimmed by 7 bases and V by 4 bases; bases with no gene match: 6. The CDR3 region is CASSSRGHGNEQFF. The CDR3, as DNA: TGTGCCAGCAGCTCCAGGGGGCACGGAAATGAGCAGTTCTTC.

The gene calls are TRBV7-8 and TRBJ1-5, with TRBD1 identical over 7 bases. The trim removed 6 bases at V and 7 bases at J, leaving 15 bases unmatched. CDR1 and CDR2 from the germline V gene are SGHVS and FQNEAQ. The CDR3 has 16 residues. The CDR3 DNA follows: TGTGCCAGCAGTCGAGAGCCAAGGGGGCTGGGGCAGCCCCAGCATTTT. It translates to CASSREPRGLGQPQHF.

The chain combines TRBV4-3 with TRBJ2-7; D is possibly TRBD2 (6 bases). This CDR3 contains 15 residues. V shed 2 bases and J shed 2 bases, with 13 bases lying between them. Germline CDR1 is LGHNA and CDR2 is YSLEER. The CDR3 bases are TGCGCCAGCAGCCAACAGACTAGGGGCCCCTACGAGCAGTACTTC. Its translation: CASSQQTRGPYEQYF.

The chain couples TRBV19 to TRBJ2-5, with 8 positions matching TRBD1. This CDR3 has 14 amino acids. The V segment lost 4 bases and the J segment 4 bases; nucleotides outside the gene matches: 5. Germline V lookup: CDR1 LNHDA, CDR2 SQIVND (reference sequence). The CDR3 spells CASSTQGVGETQYF. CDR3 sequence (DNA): TGTGCCAGTAGTACACAGGGGGTTGGAGAGACCCAGTACTTC. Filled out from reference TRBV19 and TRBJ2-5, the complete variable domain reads DGGITQSPKYLFRKEGQNVTLSCEQNLNHDAMYWYRQDPGQGLRLIYYSQIVNDFQKGDIAEGYSVSREKKESFPLTVTSAQKNPTAFYLCASSTQGVGETQYFGPGTRLLVL.

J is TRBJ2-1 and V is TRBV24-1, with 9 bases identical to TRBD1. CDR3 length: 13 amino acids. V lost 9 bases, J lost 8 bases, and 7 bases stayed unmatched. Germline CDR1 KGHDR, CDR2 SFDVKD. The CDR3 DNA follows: TGTGCCACCCTTGGGACAGGGTCCGATGAGCAGTTCTTC. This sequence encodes CATLGTGSDEQFF.

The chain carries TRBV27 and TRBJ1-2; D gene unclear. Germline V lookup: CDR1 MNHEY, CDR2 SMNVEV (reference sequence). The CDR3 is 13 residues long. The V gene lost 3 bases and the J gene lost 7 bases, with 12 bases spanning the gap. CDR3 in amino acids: CASSFSRTGGYTF. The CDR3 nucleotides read TGTGCCAGCAGTTTTTCGCGGACTGGTGGCTACACCTTC.

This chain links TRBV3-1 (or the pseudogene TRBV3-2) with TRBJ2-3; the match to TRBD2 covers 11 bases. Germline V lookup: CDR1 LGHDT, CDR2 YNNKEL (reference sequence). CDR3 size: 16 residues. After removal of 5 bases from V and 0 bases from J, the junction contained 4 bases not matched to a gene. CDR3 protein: CASSASGGPSTDTQYF. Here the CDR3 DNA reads TGTGCCAGCAGCGCTAGCGGGGGGCCTAGCACAGATACGCAGTATTTT.

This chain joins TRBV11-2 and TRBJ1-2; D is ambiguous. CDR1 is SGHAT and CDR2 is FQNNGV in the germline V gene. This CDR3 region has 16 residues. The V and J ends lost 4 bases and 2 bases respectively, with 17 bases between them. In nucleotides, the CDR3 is TGTGCCAGCAGCTCGACCAAAGGCCGACTCAACTATGGCTACACCTTC. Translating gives CASSSTKGRLNYGYTF. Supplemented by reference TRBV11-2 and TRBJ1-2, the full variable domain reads EAGVAQSPRYKIIEKRQSVAFWCNPISGHATLYWYQQILGQGPKLLIQFQNNGVVDDSQLPKDRFSAERLKGVDSTLKIQPAKLEDSAVYLCASSSTKGRLNYGYTFGSGTRLTVV.

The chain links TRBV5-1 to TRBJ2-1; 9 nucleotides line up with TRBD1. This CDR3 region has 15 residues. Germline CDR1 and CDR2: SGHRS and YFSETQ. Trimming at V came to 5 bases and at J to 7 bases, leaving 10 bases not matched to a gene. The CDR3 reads CASRDFGQGLNEQFF. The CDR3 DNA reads TGCGCCAGCAGGGATTTCGGACAGGGGCTAAATGAGCAGTTCTTC.

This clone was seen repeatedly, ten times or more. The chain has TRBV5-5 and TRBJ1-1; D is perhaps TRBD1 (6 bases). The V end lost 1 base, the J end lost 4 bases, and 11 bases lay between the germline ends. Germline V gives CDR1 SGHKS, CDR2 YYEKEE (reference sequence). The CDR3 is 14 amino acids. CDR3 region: CASSLTGKSTEAFF. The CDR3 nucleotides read TGTGCCAGCAGCTTGACAGGGAAGAGCACTGAAGCTTTCTTT.

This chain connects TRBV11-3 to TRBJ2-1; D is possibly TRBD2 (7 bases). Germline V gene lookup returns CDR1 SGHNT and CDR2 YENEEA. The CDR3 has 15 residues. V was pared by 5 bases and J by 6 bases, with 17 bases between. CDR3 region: CASSPGGFGVNEQFF. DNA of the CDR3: TGTGCCAGCAGCCCGGGGGGCTTTGGGGTCAATGAGCAGTTCTTC.

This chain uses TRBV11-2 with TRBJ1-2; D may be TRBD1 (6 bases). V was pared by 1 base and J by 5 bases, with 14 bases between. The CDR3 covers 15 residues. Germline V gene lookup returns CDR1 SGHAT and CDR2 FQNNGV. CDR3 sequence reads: CASSLGTEPFYGYTF. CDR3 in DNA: TGTGCCAGCAGCTTAGGGACAGAACCCTTTTATGGCTACACCTTC.

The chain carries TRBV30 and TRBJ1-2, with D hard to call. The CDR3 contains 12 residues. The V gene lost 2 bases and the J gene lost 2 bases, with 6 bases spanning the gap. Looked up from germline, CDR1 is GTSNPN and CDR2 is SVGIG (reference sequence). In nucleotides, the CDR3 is TGTGCCTGGAGTTCGGAGAACTATGGCTACACCTTC. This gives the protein CAWSSENYGYTF.